This T cell receptor beta chain emerged from a study of neoadjuvant anti-PD-1 for oral cavity cancer. Measured with immunoSEQ multiplex PCR; TCRdb has only the in-frame clones, and not every one. The profile shows fewer than 20,000 clones, roughly three fifths of them singletons. Study outcomes and limitations: Higher pretreatment Treg/Th17 ratios tracked higher pretreatment blood clonality.

Germline-derived CDR1 and CDR2 are GTSNPN and SVGIG (reference sequence). The CDR3 runs 14 residues. V shed 0 bases and J 6 bases; nucleotides not matched to a gene: 4. This clone was observed a single time. Its antigen remains unidentified. The receptor was derived from a person aged 40 to 85 with oral cavity squamous cell carcinoma. The rearrangement links TRBV30 to TRBJ2-2; TRBD1 aligns across 7 bases. The sequencing used PBMCs, collected before nivolumab (anti-PD-1) treatment. The CDR3 region is CAWSVQGFAGELFF. The CDR3 nucleotides read TGTGCCTGGAGTGTACAGGGGTTTGCCGGGGAGCTGTTTTTT.